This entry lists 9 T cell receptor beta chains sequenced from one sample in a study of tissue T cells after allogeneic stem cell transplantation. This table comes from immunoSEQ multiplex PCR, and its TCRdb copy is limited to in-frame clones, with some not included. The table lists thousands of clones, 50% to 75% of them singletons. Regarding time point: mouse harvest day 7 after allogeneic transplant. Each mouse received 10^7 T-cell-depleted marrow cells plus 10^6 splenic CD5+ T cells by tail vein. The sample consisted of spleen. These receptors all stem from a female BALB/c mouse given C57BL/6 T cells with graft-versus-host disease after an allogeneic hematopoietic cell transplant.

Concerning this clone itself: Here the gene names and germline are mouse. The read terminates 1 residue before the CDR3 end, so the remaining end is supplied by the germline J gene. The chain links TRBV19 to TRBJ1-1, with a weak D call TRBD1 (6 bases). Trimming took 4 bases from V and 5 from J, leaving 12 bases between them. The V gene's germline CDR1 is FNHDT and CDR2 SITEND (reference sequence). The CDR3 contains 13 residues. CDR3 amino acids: CASSPRGRTEVFF. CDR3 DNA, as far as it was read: TGTGCCAGCAGTCCCCGGGGGCGGACAGAAGTCTTC.

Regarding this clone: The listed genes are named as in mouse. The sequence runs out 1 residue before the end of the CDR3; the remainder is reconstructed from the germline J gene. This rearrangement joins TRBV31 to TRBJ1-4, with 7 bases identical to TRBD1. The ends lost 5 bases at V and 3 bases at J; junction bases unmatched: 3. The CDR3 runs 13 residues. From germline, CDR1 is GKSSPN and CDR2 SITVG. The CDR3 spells CAWAGTANERLFF. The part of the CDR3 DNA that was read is TGTGCCTGGGCCGGGACAGCCAACGAAAGATTATTT.

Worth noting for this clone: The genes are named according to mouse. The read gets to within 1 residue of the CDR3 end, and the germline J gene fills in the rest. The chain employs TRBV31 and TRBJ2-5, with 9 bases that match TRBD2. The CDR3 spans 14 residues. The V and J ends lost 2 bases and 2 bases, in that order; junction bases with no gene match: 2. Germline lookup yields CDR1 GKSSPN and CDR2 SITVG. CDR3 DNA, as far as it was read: TGTGCCTGGAGTATACTGGGGGGCCAAGACACCCAGTAC. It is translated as CAWSILGGQDTQY. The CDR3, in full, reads CAWSILGGQDTQYF.

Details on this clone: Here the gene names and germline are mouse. The covered CDR3 bases are TGTGCCAGCTCTCTCGTTGGGCAAGACACCCAGTAC. Translation: CASSLVGQDTQY. The full CDR3 is CASSLVGQDTQYF. The chain uses TRBV12-1 and TRBJ2-5, with no clear D. The CDR3 extends 1 residue past the end of the read, so its final part is completed from the germline J gene. With 0 bases removed from V and 3 bases from J, the gap between germline ends came to 6 bases. The germline V gene encodes CDR1 SGHSN and CDR2 HYEKVE. CDR3 size: 13 residues.

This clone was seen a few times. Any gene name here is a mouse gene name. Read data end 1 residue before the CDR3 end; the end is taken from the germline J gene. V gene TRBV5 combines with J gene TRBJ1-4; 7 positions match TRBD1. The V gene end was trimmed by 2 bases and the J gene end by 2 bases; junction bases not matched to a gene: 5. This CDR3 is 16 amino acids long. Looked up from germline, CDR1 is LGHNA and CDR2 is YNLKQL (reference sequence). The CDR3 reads CASSQREGASNERLFF. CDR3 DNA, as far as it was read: TGTGCCAGCAGCCAACGTGAGGGGGCCTCCAACGAAAGATTATTT.

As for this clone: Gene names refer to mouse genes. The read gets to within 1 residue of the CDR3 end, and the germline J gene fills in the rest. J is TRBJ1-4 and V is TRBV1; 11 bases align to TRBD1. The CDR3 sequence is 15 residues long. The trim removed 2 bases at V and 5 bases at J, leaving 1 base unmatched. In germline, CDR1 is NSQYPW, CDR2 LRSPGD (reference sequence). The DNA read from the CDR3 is TGCACCTGCAGTGCACGGGACAGGGGGAACGAAAGATTATTT. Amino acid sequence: CTCSARDRGNERLF. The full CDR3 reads CTCSARDRGNERLFF.

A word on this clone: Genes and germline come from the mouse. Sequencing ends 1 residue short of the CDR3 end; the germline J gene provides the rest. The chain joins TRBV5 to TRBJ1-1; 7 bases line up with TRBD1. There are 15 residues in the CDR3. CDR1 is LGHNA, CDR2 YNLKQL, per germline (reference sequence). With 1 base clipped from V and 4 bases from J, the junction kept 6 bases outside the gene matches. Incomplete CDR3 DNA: TGTGCCAGCAGCCAAGGACAGGGAGGAGCCACAGAAGTCTTC. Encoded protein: CASSQGQGGATEVF. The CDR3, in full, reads CASSQGQGGATEVFF.

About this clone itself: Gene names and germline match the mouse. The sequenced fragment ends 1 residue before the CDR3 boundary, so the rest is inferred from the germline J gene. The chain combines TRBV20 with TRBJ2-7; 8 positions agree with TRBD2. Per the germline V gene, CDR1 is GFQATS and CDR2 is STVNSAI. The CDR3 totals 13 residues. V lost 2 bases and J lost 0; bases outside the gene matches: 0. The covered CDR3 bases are TGTGGTGCTAGGACTGGGGGCTCCTATGAACAGTAC. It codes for CGARTGGSYEQY. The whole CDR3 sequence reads CGARTGGSYEQYF. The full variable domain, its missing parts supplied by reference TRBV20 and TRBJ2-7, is GALVYQYPRRTICKSGTSMRMECQAVGFQATSVAWYRQSPQKTFELIALSTVNSAIKYEQNFTQEKFPISHPNLSFSSMTVLNAYLEDRGLYLCGARTGGSYEQYFGPGTRLTVL.

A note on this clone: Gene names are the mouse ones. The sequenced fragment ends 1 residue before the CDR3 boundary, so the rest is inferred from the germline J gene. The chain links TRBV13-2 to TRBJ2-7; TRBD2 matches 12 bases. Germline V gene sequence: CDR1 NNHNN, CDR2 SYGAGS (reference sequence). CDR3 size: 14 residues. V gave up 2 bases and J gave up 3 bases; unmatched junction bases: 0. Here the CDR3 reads CASGEGLGGYEQYF. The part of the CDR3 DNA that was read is TGTGCCAGCGGTGAGGGACTGGGGGGCTATGAACAGTAC.